The entry that follows covers one T cell receptor beta chain sequence. These data belong to a study of control samples from healthy donors and cancer patients. The CDR3 sequence is 16 residues long. V lost 1 base, J lost 1 base, and 12 bases lay in between. Germline V CDR1 and CDR2: SGHTA, FQGNSA. Only in-frame clones appear in the TCRdb table, and some are missing; sequencing was by immunoSEQ multiplex PCR. The top ten hold around 4.5% of the sample, which has roughly 76,000 clones, roughly 94% seen once. This TCR derives from a young woman in good health. Sequenced input: blood. This rearrangement joins TRBV7-2 to TRBJ2-3; perhaps TRBD2 as D (5 bases). The CDR3 DNA reads TGTGCCAGCAGCTTAGGGAGTCTAGCTGGCACAGATACGCAGTATTTT. It translates to CASSLGSLAGTDTQYF. Complete variable domain (other parts from reference TRBV7-2 and TRBJ2-3): GAGVSQSPSNKVTEKGKDVELRCDPISGHTALYWYRQSLGQGLEFLIYFQGNSAPDKSGLPSDRFSAERTGGSVSTLTIQRTQQEDSAVYLCASSLGSLAGTDTQYFGPGTRLTVL.